This paragraph reports one T cell receptor (beta chain). This entry is derived from a study of blood T cell repertoires in COVID-19. On the study more broadly: Material from acute and convalescent COVID-19 was sourced from the United States, Italy and Spain. T cells, B-cell-depleted T cells, or PBMCs supplied cDNA or gDNA.

Some clones are missing from TCRdb's copy, which holds only in-frame ones; the method was immunoSEQ multiplex PCR. The sample records 51,000 or so clones, under 85% being singletons. Input material: peripheral blood. The clonotype originates from a man aged 65 to 85 with active COVID-19.

The CDR3, as DNA: TGTGCCAGCAGCCTCGACCTGAAGCGAGATACGCAGTATTTT. Encoded protein: CASSLDLKRDTQYF. The V call is TRBV3-1 (or the pseudogene TRBV3-2), the J call TRBJ2-3; D is uncertain. Germline lookup yields CDR1 LGHDT and CDR2 YNNKEL (reference sequence). The ends were cut back, 4 bases at V and 5 bases at J, with 13 bases in the middle. The CDR3 is made up of 14 amino acids.